Presented here are 20 T cell receptor beta chains from one specimen sequenced in a study of blood T cell repertoires in COVID-19. Produced via immunoSEQ multiplex PCR; TCRdb's table is partial and in-frame only. The table lists about 350,000 clones, 90% to 95% of them singletons. The sequencing sample was made of peripheral blood. These receptors were collected from a young woman who had recovered from COVID-19.

This clone was seen once. V and J are TRBV9 and TRBJ2-3, with D tentatively TRBD2 (5 bases). CDR1 SGDLS and CDR2 YYNGEE come from the germline V gene. CDR3 length: 14 amino acids. Trimming cost V 2 bases and J 4 bases, with 11 bases left between them. The CDR3 nucleotides read TGTGCCAGCAGCGTCAACGGGATCCCAGATACGCAGTATTTT. It specifies CASSVNGIPDTQYF.

This clone occurred once. The rearrangement uses TRBV6-5 and TRBJ2-2; the D gene is possibly TRBD1 (5 bases). The CDR3 has 14 residues. Germline CDR1 reads MNHEY; CDR2 reads SVGAGI. V lost 0 bases, J lost 6 bases, and 8 bases lay in between. The CDR3 protein is CASSYSQGSGELFF. The DNA for the CDR3 is TGTGCCAGCAGTTACTCCCAGGGTTCCGGGGAGCTGTTTTTT.

V usage is TRBV5-8 and J usage is TRBJ1-5, with D perhaps TRBD1 (6 bases). Germline assignment: CDR1 SGHTS and CDR2 YDEGEE. The V end was cut by 1 base, the J end by 4 bases, with 18 bases between. CDR3 length: 17 amino acids. CDR3 sequence (DNA): TGTGCCAGCAGCTTGTTTGGTTGGACAGCGGGAAATCAGCCCCAGCATTTT. It codes for CASSLFGWTAGNQPQHF.

This chain joins TRBV12-3 or TRBV12-4 and TRBJ2-5; 7 nucleotides agree with TRBD1. The CDR3 covers 13 residues. V was pared by 4 bases and J by 1 base, with 0 bases of the junction left unmatched. CDR3 nucleotides: TGTGCCAGCAGTTGGGACAGCCAAGAGACCCAGTACTTC. Encoded protein: CASSWDSQETQYF.

This rearrangement joins TRBV20-1 to TRBJ2-7; possible D gene TRBD1, 6 bases. V lost 3 bases and J lost 1, with 7 bases in between. Germline CDR1 DFQATT, CDR2 SNEGSKA (reference sequence). The CDR3 loop spans 12 amino acids. This CDR3 reads CSASRGSYEQYV. The CDR3 DNA reads TGCAGTGCTAGTAGGGGGTCCTACGAGCAGTACGTC.

The chain combines TRBV13 with TRBJ2-1, with 7 bases lining up with TRBD2. V lost 2 bases, J lost 8 bases, and 9 bases stayed unmatched. From germline, CDR1 is PRHDT and CDR2 FYEKMQ (reference sequence). This CDR3 has 15 amino acids. CDR3 in DNA: TGTGCCAGCAGCTTATGGGCTAGCGGCGGCGATGAGCAGTTCTTC. Amino acid sequence: CASSLWASGGDEQFF.

The rearrangement links TRBV19 to TRBJ1-2; 9 bases line up with TRBD1. The CDR3 runs 15 residues. Losses at the gene ends were 6 bases for V and 2 bases for J; bases not matched to a gene: 7. Germline lookup yields CDR1 LNHDA and CDR2 SQIVND (reference sequence). This CDR3 is CASSSAGTGNYGYTF. The CDR3 nucleotides are TGTGCCAGTAGCTCCGCCGGGACAGGGAACTATGGCTACACCTTC.

J is TRBJ1-1 and V is TRBV19, with TRBD1 as a possible D gene (6 bases). The length of the CDR3 is 17 residues. Trimming left V 0 bases short and J 4 bases short, with 18 bases between. The germline V gene encodes CDR1 LNHDA and CDR2 SQIVND (reference sequence). CDR3 DNA: TGTGCCAGTAGTATAGATCCCCGCAGGGGAAGAGGCACTGAAGCTTTCTTT. It is translated as CASSIDPRRGRGTEAFF.

The chain links TRBV5-4 to TRBJ1-6; 7 nucleotides align to TRBD1. CDR1 and CDR2 (germline): SGHNT, YYREEE (reference sequence). CDR3 length equals 14 residues. With V trimmed by 4 bases and J by 5 bases, 3 bases remained unmatched. The chain's CDR3 is CASSRDRNNSPLHF. The CDR3 DNA is TGTGCCAGCAGCCGGGACAGAAATAATTCACCCCTCCACTTT.

J is TRBJ1-4 and V is TRBV24-1, with a possible D match to TRBD1 (5 bases). This CDR3 is built from 15 residues. Looked up from germline, CDR1 is KGHDR and CDR2 is SFDVKD. V shed 3 bases and J shed 7 bases, with 14 bases lying between them. CDR3 amino acids: CATSDAAGTSEKLFF. CDR3 nucleotides: TGTGCCACCAGTGATGCCGCGGGGACCAGTGAAAAACTGTTTTTT.

The chain has TRBV5-1 and TRBJ2-7, with 8 bases identical to TRBD1. Trimming at V came to 1 base and at J to 4 bases, leaving 10 bases not matched to a gene. Germline CDR1 reads SGHRS; CDR2 reads YFSETQ. The CDR3 consists of 16 residues. CDR3 bases: TGCGCCAGCAGCTTGTATGGACAGGGAGCCCTTTACGAGCAGTACGTC. Its protein product is CASSLYGQGALYEQYV.

This chain joins TRBV4-3 and TRBJ2-2; tentative D call: TRBD2 (6 bases). Per the germline V gene, CDR1 is LGHNA and CDR2 is YSLEER. V was pared by 4 bases and J by 4 bases, with 10 bases between. The CDR3 is 14 residues long. DNA for the CDR3: TGCGCCAGCAGCCGGGGACTTACCACCGGGGAGCTGTTTTTT. Its translation: CASSRGLTTGELFF.

This chain uses TRBV5-1 with TRBJ1-5, with 7 bases aligning to TRBD1. Germline V CDR1 and CDR2: SGHRS, YFSETQ. V gave up 0 bases and J gave up 6 bases; unmatched junction bases: 9. This CDR3 has 16 amino acids. The CDR3 is CASSLGGGGYSQPQHF. The CDR3 DNA follows: TGCGCCAGCAGCTTGGGTGGAGGGGGCTACAGTCAGCCCCAGCATTTT.

The rearrangement joins TRBV5-1 to TRBJ2-3; D may be TRBD2 (6 bases). The V and J ends lost 4 bases and 0 bases respectively, with 9 bases between them. The CDR3 is made up of 14 amino acids. CDR1 and CDR2 from the germline V gene are SGHRS and YFSETQ. In DNA form, the CDR3 reads TGCGCCAGCAGCCCCGGGACTAGCACAGATACGCAGTATTTT. It translates to CASSPGTSTDTQYF. The entire variable domain, with the rest obtained from reference TRBV5-1 and TRBJ2-3, is as follows: KAGVTQTPRYLIKTRGQQVTLSCSPISGHRSVSWYQQTPGQGLQFLFEYFSETQRNKGNFPGRFSGRQFSNSRSEMNVSTLELGDSALYLCASSPGTSTDTQYFGPGTRLTVL.

Written as DNA, the CDR3 is TGTGCCATCAGTGAGCGGGTGGTCCTGAACGTGAATTATGGCTACACCTTC. This codes for CAISERVVLNVNYGYTF. V is TRBV10-3 and J is TRBJ1-2; D call uncertain. Between the trimmed V and J ends, which lost 2 bases and 5 bases, there was a span of 21 bases. CDR1 is ENHRY, CDR2 SYGVKD, per germline. This CDR3 has 17 amino acids.

The chain joins TRBV5-6 to TRBJ2-1, with unresolved D. Trimming cost V 1 base and J 8 bases, with 10 bases left between them. Germline CDR1 and CDR2: SGHDT and YYEEEE. The CDR3 sequence is 13 residues long. In DNA, the CDR3 is TGTGCCAGCAGCTTGTTGAGCCCCCATGAGCAGTTCTTC. Translating gives CASSLLSPHEQFF.

The rearrangement joins TRBV2 to TRBJ2-3, with 8 bases matching TRBD1. Per germline, CDR1 SNHLY and CDR2 FYNNEI. The CDR3 contains 15 residues. The V and J ends lost 4 bases and 2 bases, in that order; junction bases with no gene match: 5. The CDR3 DNA reads TGTGCCAGCAGTGCCACAGGGGGGTTCACAGATACGCAGTATTTT. Its translation is CASSATGGFTDTQYF.

V usage is TRBV27 and J usage is TRBJ1-2, with a weak D call TRBD1 (6 bases). CDR1 and CDR2 (germline): MNHEY, SMNVEV (reference sequence). This CDR3 has 13 amino acids. Trimming took off 5 bases at V and 9 bases at J, with 16 bases between the two ends. The CDR3 nucleotides read TGTGCCAGCAGTCCACAGGGAAGGTTGAGCTACACCTTC. Its protein is CASSPQGRLSYTF.

V gene TRBV10-1 combines with J gene TRBJ2-2; 10 bases are a match to TRBD1. This CDR3 contains 17 residues. Germline CDR1 is WNHNN and CDR2 is SYGVQD (reference sequence). V shed 4 bases, J shed 2 bases, and the junction held 7 bases outside the gene matches. CDR3 loop: CASSGPGQGSNTGELFF. CDR3 nucleotides: TGCGCCAGCAGTGGCCCGGGACAGGGGTCAAACACCGGGGAGCTGTTTTTT.

This clone was seen only once. The chain couples TRBV12-3 or TRBV12-4 to TRBJ2-7, with D perhaps TRBD2 (5 bases). The CDR3 has 13 amino acids. The ends were cut back, 2 bases at V and 2 bases at J, with 7 bases in the middle. CDR3 sequence: CASSLSGTYEQYV. Here the CDR3 DNA reads TGTGCCAGCAGTTTAAGCGGAACCTACGAGCAGTACGTC.